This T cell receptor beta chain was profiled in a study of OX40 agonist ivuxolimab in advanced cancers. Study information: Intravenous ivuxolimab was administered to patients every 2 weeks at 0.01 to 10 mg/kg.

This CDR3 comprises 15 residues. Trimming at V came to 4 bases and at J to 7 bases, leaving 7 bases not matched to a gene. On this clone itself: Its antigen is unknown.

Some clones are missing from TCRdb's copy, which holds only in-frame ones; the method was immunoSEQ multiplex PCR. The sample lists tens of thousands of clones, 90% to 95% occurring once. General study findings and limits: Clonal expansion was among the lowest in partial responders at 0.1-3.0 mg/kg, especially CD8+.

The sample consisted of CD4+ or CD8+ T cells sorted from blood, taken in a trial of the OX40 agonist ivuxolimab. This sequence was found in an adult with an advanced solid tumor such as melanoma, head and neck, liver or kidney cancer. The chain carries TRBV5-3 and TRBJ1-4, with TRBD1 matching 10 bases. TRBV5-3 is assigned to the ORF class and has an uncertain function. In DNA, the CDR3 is TGTGCCAGAAGCCCCCCGGGACAGGGGATTGAAAAACTGTTTTTT. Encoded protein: CARSPPGQGIEKLFF.